One sample yielded the 24 T cell receptor beta chains listed below, sequenced in a study of human T cells and chemical hapten exposure. Time point here: patch test 1, 2 weeks after DPC sensitization. As for treatment: therapeutic diphenylcyclopropenone sensitization with weekly scalp DPC. TCRdb ran MiXCR on the RACE reads and lists one entry per CDR3 protein. The sample contains roughly 380,000 distinct CDR3 sequences, around 4.8% of which appear only once. Sample: whole blood, taken in connection with sensitization to the hapten diphenylcyclopropenone (DPC). These receptors all come from a woman aged 45-60 years with alopecia areata. Some clones in this sample may be carry-over from other donors' samples.

This rearrangement joins TRBV24-1 to TRBJ2-2, with D perhaps matching TRBD1 or TRBD2 (5 bases each). CDR1 is KGHDR, CDR2 SFDVKD, per germline. Between the trimmed V and J ends, which lost 4 bases and 0 bases, there was a span of 8 bases. There are 15 residues in the CDR3. CDR3 nucleotide sequence: TGTGCCACCAGTGACTGGGGGACGAACACCGGGGAGCTGTTTTTT. Amino acid sequence: CATSDWGTNTGELFF.

This clonotype has a count of ten or more. The genes are TRBV7-9 and TRBJ2-7, with D uncertain. Germline-derived CDR1 and CDR2 are SEHNR and FQNEAQ (reference sequence). V shed 5 bases and J shed 6 bases, with 11 bases lying between them. CDR3 length: 12 amino acids. The CDR3, as DNA: TGTGCCAGCAGCCCCATCGGCCGCGAGCAGTACTTC. This sequence encodes CASSPIGREQYF.

The sample holds a few counts of this clonotype. The CDR3 region is CSVEDPGTGHTDTQYF. DNA of the CDR3: TGCAGCGTTGAAGATCCCGGGACAGGGCACACAGATACGCAGTATTTT. The rearrangement joins TRBV29-1 to TRBJ2-3; 9 bases line up with TRBD1. Germline V gene lookup returns CDR1 SQVTM and CDR2 ANQGSEA. The CDR3 has 16 amino acids. V lost 0 bases to trimming and J lost 2 bases; unmatched junction nucleotides: 6.

The chain uses TRBV4-3 and TRBJ1-1; D perhaps matches TRBD1 (5 bases). Germline CDR1 and CDR2: LGHNA and YSLEER. Trimming removed 0 bases at V and 4 bases at J, with 15 bases between. The CDR3 has 16 residues. CDR3 nucleotides: TGCGCCAGCAGCCAAGATAAGGGGACGACCCTCACTGAAGCTTTCTTT. It encodes CASSQDKGTTLTEAFF.

This clonotype showed up many times. CDR3 region: CASSQMGVINEQFF. The CDR3 DNA follows: TGCGCCAGCAGCCAAATGGGGGTGATCAATGAGCAGTTCTTC. This rearrangement joins TRBV4-1 to TRBJ2-1; D tentatively fits TRBD1 or TRBD2 (5 bases each). CDR3 length: 14 amino acids. With 2 bases removed from V and 6 bases from J, the gap between germline ends came to 11 bases. Germline V lookup: CDR1 MGHRA, CDR2 YSYEKL.

This clonotype occurred a few times. V gene TRBV20-1 combines with J gene TRBJ2-3, with D unclear. V dropped 6 bases and J dropped 0 bases, with 10 bases sitting between them. The CDR3 is made up of 13 amino acids. Germline CDR1 is DFQATT and CDR2 is SNEGSKA (reference sequence). CDR3 region: CSARRPSTDTQYF. The CDR3 DNA is TGCAGTGCGAGGCGACCTAGCACAGATACGCAGTATTTT.

The rearrangement uses TRBV5-6 and TRBJ1-6; no clear D. Germline V gives CDR1 SGHDT, CDR2 YYEEEE. Deletions cut 3 bases from V and 3 bases from J, with 7 bases between. This CDR3 spans 14 amino acids. CDR3 coding DNA: TGTGCCAGCAGCTGGGCGGGCTATAATTCACCCCTCCACTTT. It is translated as CASSWAGYNSPLHF.

This clonotype was detected only a few times. This chain joins TRBV28 and TRBJ2-7, with 8 nucleotides matching TRBD2. From germline, CDR1 is MDHEN and CDR2 SYDVKM. This CDR3 region has 17 residues. The V and J ends lost 6 bases and 3 bases, in that order; junction bases with no gene match: 16. CDR3: CASSFSGVDQRFYEQYF. CDR3 in DNA: TGTGCCAGCAGCTTTAGCGGGGTCGACCAACGATTCTACGAGCAGTACTTC. The whole variable domain, filled in from reference TRBV28 and TRBJ2-7, reads DVKVTQSSRYLVKRTGEKVFLECVQDMDHENMFWYRQDPGLGLRLIYFSYDVKMKEKGDIPEGYSVSREKKERFSLILESASTNQTSMYLCASSFSGVDQRFYEQYFGPGTRLTVT.

This clonotype was observed a handful of times. The CDR3 coding sequence is TGTGCCAGCAGCCGAGGGGCTGCGAGCAATCAGCCCCAGCATTTT. It codes for CASSRGAASNQPQHF. V is TRBV2 and J is TRBJ1-5, with TRBD1 as a possible D gene (5 bases). V gave up 6 bases and J gave up 1 base, with 13 bases separating them. CDR1 SNHLY and CDR2 FYNNEI come from the germline V gene. The CDR3 length is 15 residues.

The sample holds many counts of this clonotype. The chain has TRBV11-2 and TRBJ2-7, with TRBD2 identical over 12 bases. Germline V lookup: CDR1 SGHAT, CDR2 FQNNGV. Trimming cost V 0 bases and J 12 bases; bases outside gene matches: 6. The CDR3 runs to 14 residues. The chain's CDR3 is CASSLEPSGRALYF. CDR3 DNA sequence: TGTGCCAGCAGCTTAGAGCCTAGCGGGAGGGCCTTGTACTTC.

This clonotype was seen a handful of times. The J gene is TRBJ2-3, the V gene TRBV7-9; 7 bases line up with TRBD2. The CDR3 totals 14 residues. CDR1 and CDR2 from the germline V gene are SEHNR and FQNEAQ (reference sequence). Trimming removed 10 bases from V and 4 bases from J; junction bases left unmatched: 11. The CDR3 loop reads CATPVGGVSDTQYF. The DNA of the CDR3 is TGTGCCACCCCGGTGGGAGGGGTCTCAGATACGCAGTATTTT.

This rearrangement joins TRBV6-5 to TRBJ1-1; a weak D match, TRBD1 (5 bases). CDR1 MNHEY and CDR2 SVGAGI come from the germline V gene. Trimming pared 8 bases from V and 4 bases from J, leaving 14 bases between. The CDR3 runs to 13 residues. CDR3: CASLIPGGTEAFF. The CDR3 DNA follows: TGTGCCAGCCTGATTCCGGGGGGCACTGAAGCTTTCTTT.

This clonotype occurred many times. The gene calls are TRBV7-8 and TRBJ2-7; 9 positions match TRBD1. Looked up from germline, CDR1 is SGHVS and CDR2 is FQNEAQ. The V segment lost 5 bases and the J segment 5 bases; nucleotides outside the gene matches: 10. This CDR3 has 15 amino acids. The CDR3 sequence: CASSPTDRGTNEQYF. CDR3 sequence (DNA): TGTGCCAGCAGCCCAACAGACAGGGGGACCAACGAGCAGTACTTC.

About this clonotype itself: Possible read error: a much larger clone is one base away. This rearrangement joins TRBV7-6 to TRBJ1-4, with D possibly matching TRBD1 (5 bases). CDR3 length equals 14 residues. Germline V lookup: CDR1 SGHVS, CDR2 FNYEAQ. V lost 3 bases and J lost 6, with 11 bases in between. The CDR3 DNA is TGTGCCAGCAGCTTGGACACGGCCCATGAAAAACTGTTTTTT. This sequence encodes CASSLDTAHEKLFF.

This clonotype was seen repeatedly, ten times or more. V gene TRBV7-2 combines with J gene TRBJ2-3, with 7 positions matching TRBD1. J was trimmed by 5 bases and V by 5 bases; bases with no gene match: 7. The CDR3 consists of 14 residues. CDR1 SGHTA and CDR2 FQGNSA come from the germline V gene. In DNA form, the CDR3 reads TGTGCCAGCAGCCAGGGACAGCACGGAGATACGCAGTATTTT. Protein product: CASSQGQHGDTQYF.

In this sample, this clonotype turned up many times. The chain is built from TRBV3-1 and TRBJ1-1; D not certain. CDR1 LGHDT and CDR2 YNNKEL come from the germline V gene (reference sequence). V was cut by 1 base and J by 7 bases, with 4 bases left in between. CDR3 size: 11 residues. DNA of the CDR3: TGTGCCAGCAGCCAAGCCAGTGAAGCTTTCTTT. As protein: CASSQASEAFF.

This clonotype was counted many times. The chain links TRBV7-8 to TRBJ2-6; 10 bases map to TRBD1. The CDR3 totals 19 residues. After removal of 4 bases from V and 2 bases from J, the junction contained 11 bases not matched to a gene. In germline, CDR1 is SGHVS, CDR2 FQNEAQ. DNA for the CDR3: TGTGCCAGCAGCTCCCAGAGAGACAGGGGGCGCGCTGGGGCCAACGTCCTGACTTTC. Its protein product is CASSSQRDRGRAGANVLTF.

This clonotype was picked up many times. The V call is TRBV12-3 or TRBV12-4, the J call TRBJ2-7; perhaps TRBD2 as D (5 bases). Trimming left V 5 bases short and J 7 bases short, with 9 bases between. The CDR3 has 11 residues. The CDR3 DNA reads TGTGCCAGCAGTCTTCGAGGGGAGCAGTACTTC. This encodes CASSLRGEQYF.

The rearrangement joins TRBV5-5 to TRBJ1-1; no clear D. The CDR3 loop spans 15 amino acids. V lost 0 bases and J lost 2, with 11 bases in between. CDR1 and CDR2 from the germline V gene are SGHKS and YYEKEE (reference sequence). CDR3 protein: CASSLGLGLNTEAFF. The CDR3 DNA follows: TGTGCCAGCAGCTTGGGGTTAGGCCTTAACACTGAAGCTTTCTTT.

This clonotype occurred many times. The chain couples TRBV6-2 or TRBV6-3 to TRBJ2-2, with 7 bases matching TRBD2. The CDR3 is made up of 17 amino acids. The germline gives CDR1 MNHEY, CDR2 SVGEGT. J gave up 6 bases and V 7 bases, and 17 bases lay outside the gene matches. In nucleotides, the CDR3 is TGTGCCAGCAAGGGAGGGCTCACACAGGATAAGTCCGGGGAGCTGTTTTTT. Protein product: CASKGGLTQDKSGELFF.

This clonotype was seen a handful of times. The chain uses TRBV13 and TRBJ1-1; no clear D. V gave up 8 bases and J gave up 1 base, with 5 bases separating them. The CDR3 loop spans 11 amino acids. In germline, CDR1 is PRHDT, CDR2 FYEKMQ (reference sequence). The CDR3 region has the DNA TGTGCCAGCTTCGCGAACACTGAAGCTTTCTTT. This translates into CASFANTEAFF.

This clonotype occurred many times. V is TRBV12-3 or TRBV12-4 and J is TRBJ1-6; D might be TRBD1 (5 bases). V lost 6 bases to trimming and J lost 9 bases, with 15 bases between them. This CDR3 is built from 14 residues. Here the CDR3 reads CASSQTVPSSPLHF. In nucleotides, the CDR3 is TGTGCCAGCAGCCAGACAGTCCCCTCTTCACCCCTCCACTTT.

The table lists this clonotype with a few counts. V is TRBV5-1 and J is TRBJ1-1; D is uncertain. V lost 1 base and J 7 bases, leaving 14 bases between the germline ends. This CDR3 region has 14 residues. Germline V gene sequence: CDR1 SGHRS, CDR2 YFSETQ. The CDR3, as DNA: TGCGCCAGCAGCTTGTGGGCGGGTAGCGATGAAGCTTTCTTT. As protein: CASSLWAGSDEAFF.

This clonotype was detected many times. J is TRBJ2-3 and V is TRBV29-1; 8 bases fit TRBD1. Trimming cost V 4 bases and J 3 bases; bases outside gene matches: 6. The CDR3 has 14 residues. Germline V CDR1 and CDR2: SQVTM, ANQGSEA. As DNA, the CDR3 is TGCAGCGTTGGCAGGGGGCAGTCTACAGATACGCAGTATTTT. Protein product: CSVGRGQSTDTQYF.